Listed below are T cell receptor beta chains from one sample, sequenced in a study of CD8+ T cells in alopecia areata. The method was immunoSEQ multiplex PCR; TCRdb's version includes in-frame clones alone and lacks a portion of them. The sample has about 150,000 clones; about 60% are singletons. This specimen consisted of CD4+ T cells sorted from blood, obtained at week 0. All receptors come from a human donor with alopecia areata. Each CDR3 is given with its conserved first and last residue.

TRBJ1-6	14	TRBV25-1	CATRRDTDNSPLHF
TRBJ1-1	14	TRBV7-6	CASSLNRRDTEAFF
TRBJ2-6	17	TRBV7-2	CASSLRQGSSGANVLTF
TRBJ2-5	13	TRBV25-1	CASSESGLETQYF
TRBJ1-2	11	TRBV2	CASSDGVGYTF
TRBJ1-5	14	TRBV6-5	CASSYRGFGQPQHF
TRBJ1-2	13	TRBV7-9	CASSLATSYGYTF
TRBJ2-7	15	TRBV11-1	CASSASGGAFYEQYF
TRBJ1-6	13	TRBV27	CASSSQGNSPLHF
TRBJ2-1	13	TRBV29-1	CSATEWADNEQFF
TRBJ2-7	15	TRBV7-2	CASSFTGPSSYEQYF
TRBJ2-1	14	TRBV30	CACKRGVNNHEQFF
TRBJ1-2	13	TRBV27	CASGADFNYGYTF
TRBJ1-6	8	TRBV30	CAFSPLHF
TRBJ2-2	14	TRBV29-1	CSVDGQGSTGELFF
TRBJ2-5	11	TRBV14	CASSQEETQYF
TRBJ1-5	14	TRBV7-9	CASSLASSNQPQHF
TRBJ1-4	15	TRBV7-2	CASSSQGWFNEKLFF
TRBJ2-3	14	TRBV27	CASSLRQVQDTQYF
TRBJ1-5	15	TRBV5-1	CASSLAGNSNQPQHF
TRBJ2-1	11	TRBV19	CASSISAEQFF
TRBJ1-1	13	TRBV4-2	CASSQTDAGEAFF